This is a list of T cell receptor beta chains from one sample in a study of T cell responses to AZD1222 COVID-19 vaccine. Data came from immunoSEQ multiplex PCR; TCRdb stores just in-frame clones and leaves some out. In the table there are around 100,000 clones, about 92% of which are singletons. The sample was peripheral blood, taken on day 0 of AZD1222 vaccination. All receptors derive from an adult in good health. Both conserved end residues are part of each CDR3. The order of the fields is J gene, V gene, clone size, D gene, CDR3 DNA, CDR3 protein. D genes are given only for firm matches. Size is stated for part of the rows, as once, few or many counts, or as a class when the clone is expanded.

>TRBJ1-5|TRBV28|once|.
TGTGCCAGCAGTTTACCCAGGAACAATCAGCCCCAGCATTTT
CASSLPRNNQPQHF
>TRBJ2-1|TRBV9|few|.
TGTGCCAGCAGCCTTACAGGGTGGGCTTATAATGAGCAGTTCTTC
CASSLTGWAYNEQFF
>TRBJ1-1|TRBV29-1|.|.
TGCAGCGTTGTATCTGGGGGCGGGGGACGGGCTTTCTTT
CSVVSGGGGRAFF
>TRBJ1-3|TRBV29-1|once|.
TGCAGCGTGACGGGGGGCCCTGGAAACACCATATATTTT
CSVTGGPGNTIYF
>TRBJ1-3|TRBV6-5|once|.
TGTGCCAGCACCTACAGAAACACCATATATTTT
CASTYRNTIYF
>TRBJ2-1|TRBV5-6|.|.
TGTGCCAGCAGCTTGCAGGGGTTCTACAATGAGCAGTTCTTC
CASSLQGFYNEQFF
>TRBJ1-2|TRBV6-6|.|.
TGTGCCAGCAGTCCTACAGGGACCTTCCTTAACTATGGCTACACCTTC
CASSPTGTFLNYGYTF
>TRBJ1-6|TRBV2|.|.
TGTGCCAGCAGTGAGCAGGGATCCTATAATTCACCCCTCCACTTT
CASSEQGSYNSPLHF
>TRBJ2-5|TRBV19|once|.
TGTGCCAGTAGTATAGGTCTGTTTCAAGAGACCCAGTACTTC
CASSIGLFQETQYF
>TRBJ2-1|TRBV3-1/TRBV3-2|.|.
TGTGCCAGCAGCCCGACCAGCTCCTACAATGAGCAGTTCTTC
CASSPTSSYNEQFF
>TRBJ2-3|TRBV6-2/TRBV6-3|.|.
TGTGCCAGCAGTTACGCGGGGTCAACAGATACGCAGTATTTT
CASSYAGSTDTQYF